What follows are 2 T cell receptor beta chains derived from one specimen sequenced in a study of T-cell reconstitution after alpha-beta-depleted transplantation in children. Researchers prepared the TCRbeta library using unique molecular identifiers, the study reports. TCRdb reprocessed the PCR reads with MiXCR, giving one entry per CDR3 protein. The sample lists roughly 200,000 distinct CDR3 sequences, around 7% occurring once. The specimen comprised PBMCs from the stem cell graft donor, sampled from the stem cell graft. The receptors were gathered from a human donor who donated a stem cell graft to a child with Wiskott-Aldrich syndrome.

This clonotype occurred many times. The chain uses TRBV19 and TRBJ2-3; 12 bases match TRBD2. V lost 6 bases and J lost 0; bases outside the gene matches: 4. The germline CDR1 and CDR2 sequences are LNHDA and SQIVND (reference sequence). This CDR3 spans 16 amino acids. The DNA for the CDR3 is TGTGCCAGTAGGCTTGGACTAGCGGGGAGCACAGATACGCAGTATTTT. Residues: CASRLGLAGSTDTQYF.

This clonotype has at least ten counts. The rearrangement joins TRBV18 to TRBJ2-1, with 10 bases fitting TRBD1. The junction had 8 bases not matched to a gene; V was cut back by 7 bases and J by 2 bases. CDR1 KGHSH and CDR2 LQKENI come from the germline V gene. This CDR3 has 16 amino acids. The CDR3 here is CASFTRGTGAYNEQFF. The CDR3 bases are TGTGCCAGCTTTACCCGAGGGACAGGGGCCTACAATGAGCAGTTCTTC.